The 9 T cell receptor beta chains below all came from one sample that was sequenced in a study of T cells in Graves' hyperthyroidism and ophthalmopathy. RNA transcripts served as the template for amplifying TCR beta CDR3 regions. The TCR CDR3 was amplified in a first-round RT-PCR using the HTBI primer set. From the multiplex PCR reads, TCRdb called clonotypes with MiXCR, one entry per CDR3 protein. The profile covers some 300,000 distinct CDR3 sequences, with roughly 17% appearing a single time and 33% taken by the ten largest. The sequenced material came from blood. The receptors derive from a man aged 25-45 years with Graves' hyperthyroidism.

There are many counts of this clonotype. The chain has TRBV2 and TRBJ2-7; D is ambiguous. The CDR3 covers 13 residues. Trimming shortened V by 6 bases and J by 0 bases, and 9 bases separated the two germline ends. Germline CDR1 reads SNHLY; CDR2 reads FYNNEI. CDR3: CASRESSSYEQYF. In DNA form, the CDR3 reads TGTGCCAGCAGAGAGAGCAGCTCCTACGAGCAGTACTTC.

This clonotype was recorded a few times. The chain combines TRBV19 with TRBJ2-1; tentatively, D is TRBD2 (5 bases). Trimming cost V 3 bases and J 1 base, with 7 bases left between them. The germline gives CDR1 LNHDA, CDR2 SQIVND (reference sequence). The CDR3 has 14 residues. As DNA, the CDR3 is TGTGCCAGTAGTATGGCGGGTTCCTACAATGAGCAGTTCTTC. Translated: CASSMAGSYNEQFF.

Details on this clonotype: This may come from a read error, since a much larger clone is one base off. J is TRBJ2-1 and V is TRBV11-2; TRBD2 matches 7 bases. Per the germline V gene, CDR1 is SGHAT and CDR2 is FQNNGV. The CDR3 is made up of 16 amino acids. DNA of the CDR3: TGTGCCAGCAGCTTAGGGCGCGGGAGTGCCTACAATGACCAGTTCTTC. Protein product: CASSLGRGSAYNDQFF.

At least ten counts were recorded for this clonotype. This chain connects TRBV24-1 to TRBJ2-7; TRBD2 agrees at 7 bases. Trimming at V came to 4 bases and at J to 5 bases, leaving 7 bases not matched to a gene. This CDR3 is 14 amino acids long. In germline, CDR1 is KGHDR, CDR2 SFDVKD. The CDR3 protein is CATSDPGGGDEQYF. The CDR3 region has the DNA TGTGCCACCAGTGACCCGGGAGGCGGGGACGAGCAGTACTTC.

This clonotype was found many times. The DNA for the CDR3 is TGTGCCAGCAGCGTAGAGCCCAACACGGGAGACGAGCAGTACTTC. It codes for CASSVEPNTGDEQYF. This chain joins TRBV9 and TRBJ2-7; tentative D call: TRBD2 (6 bases). V was pared by 0 bases and J by 5 bases, with 15 bases between. The germline V gene encodes CDR1 SGDLS and CDR2 YYNGEE. This CDR3 has 15 amino acids.

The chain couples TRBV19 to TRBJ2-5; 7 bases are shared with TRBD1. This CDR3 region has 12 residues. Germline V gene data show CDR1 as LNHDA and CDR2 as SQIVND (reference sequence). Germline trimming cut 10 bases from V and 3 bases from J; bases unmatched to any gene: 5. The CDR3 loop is CATNDREETQYF. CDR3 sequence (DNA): TGTGCCACCAATGACAGGGAAGAGACCCAGTACTTC.

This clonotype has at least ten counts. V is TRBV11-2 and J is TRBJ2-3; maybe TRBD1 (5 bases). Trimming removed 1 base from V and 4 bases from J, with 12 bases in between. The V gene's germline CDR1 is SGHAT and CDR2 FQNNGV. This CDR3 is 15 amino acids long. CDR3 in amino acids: CASSLAGMDADTQYF. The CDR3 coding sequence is TGTGCCAGCAGCTTAGCAGGGATGGATGCAGATACGCAGTATTTT.

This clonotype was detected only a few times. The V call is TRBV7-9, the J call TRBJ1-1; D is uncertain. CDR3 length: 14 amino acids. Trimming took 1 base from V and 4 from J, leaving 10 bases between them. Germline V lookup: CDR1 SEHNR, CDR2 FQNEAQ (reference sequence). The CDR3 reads CASSLVEGGTEAFF. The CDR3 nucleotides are TGTGCCAGCAGCTTAGTTGAGGGAGGCACTGAAGCTTTCTTT.

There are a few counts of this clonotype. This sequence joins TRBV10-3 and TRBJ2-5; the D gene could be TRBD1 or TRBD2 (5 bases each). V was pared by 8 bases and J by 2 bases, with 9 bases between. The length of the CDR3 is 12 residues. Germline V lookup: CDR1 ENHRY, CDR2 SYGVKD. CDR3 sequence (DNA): TGTGCCATCCGAGGGGAGCAAGAGACCCAGTACTTC. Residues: CAIRGEQETQYF.